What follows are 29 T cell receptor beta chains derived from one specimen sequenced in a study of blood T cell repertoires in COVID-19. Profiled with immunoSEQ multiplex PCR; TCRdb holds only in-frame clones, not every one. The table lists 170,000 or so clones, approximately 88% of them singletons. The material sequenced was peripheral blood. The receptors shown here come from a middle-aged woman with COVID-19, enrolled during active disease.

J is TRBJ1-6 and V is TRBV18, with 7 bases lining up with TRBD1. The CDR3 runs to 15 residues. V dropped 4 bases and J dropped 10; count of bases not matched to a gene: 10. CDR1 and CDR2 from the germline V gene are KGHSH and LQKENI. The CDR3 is CASSQDRVSWSPLHF. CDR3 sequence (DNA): TGTGCCAGCTCACAAGACAGGGTATCATGGTCACCCCTCCACTTT.

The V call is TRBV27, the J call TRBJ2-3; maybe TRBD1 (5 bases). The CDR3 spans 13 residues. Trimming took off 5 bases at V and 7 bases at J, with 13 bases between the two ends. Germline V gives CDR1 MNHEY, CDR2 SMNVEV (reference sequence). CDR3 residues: CASSVRPGNTQYF. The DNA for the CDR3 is TGTGCCAGCAGTGTACGACCAGGGAATACGCAGTATTTT.

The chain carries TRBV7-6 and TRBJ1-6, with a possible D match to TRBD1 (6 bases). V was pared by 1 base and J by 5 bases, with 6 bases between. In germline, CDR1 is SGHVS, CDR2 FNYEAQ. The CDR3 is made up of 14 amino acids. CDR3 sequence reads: CASSLGTDNSPLHF. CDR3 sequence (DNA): TGTGCCAGCAGCTTAGGGACAGATAATTCACCCCTCCACTTT.

The CDR3 coding sequence is TGTGCCAGCAAAAAAGCGACAGGGAAGAACTACGAGCAGTACTTC. Translating gives CASKKATGKNYEQYF. The chain links TRBV3-1 (or the pseudogene TRBV3-2) to TRBJ2-7; 7 bases match TRBD1. The CDR3 spans 15 residues. V lost 7 bases and J lost 3; bases outside the gene matches: 12. Germline CDR1 is LGHDT and CDR2 is YNNKEL (reference sequence).

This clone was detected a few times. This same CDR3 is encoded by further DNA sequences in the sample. The CDR3 DNA sequence: TGTGCCAGAGGAGGGGTCTATGGCTACACCTTC. It translates to CARGGVYGYTF. The chain carries TRBV6-5 and TRBJ1-2, with D perhaps matching TRBD1 (5 bases). Germline CDR1 MNHEY, CDR2 SVGAGI. V was trimmed by 9 bases and J by 4 bases, leaving 9 bases between them. The CDR3 has 11 residues.

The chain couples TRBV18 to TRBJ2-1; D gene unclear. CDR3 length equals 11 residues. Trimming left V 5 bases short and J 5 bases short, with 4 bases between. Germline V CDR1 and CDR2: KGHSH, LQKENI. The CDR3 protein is CASSINNEQFF. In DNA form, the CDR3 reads TGTGCCAGCTCAATAAACAATGAGCAGTTCTTC.

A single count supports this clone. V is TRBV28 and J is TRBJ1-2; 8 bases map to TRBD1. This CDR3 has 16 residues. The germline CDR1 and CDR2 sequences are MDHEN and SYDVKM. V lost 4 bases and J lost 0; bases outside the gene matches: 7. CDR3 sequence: CASSSPFRGPNYGYTF. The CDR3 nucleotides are TGTGCCAGCAGTTCCCCCTTCAGGGGGCCTAACTATGGCTACACCTTC.

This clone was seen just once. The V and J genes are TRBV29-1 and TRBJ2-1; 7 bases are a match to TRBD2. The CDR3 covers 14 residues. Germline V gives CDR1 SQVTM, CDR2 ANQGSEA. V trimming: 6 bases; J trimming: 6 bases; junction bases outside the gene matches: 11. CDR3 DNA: TGCAGCGTGGGAGGGACCCCCGGGAGCAATGAGCAGTTCTTC. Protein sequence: CSVGGTPGSNEQFF.

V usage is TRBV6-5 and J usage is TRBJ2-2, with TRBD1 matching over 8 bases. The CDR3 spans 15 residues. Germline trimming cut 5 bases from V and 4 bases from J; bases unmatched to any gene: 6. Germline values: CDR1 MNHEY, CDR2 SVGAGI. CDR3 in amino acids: CASSTGGSRTGELFF. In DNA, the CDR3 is TGTGCCAGCAGTACAGGGGGGAGCCGCACCGGGGAGCTGTTTTTT.

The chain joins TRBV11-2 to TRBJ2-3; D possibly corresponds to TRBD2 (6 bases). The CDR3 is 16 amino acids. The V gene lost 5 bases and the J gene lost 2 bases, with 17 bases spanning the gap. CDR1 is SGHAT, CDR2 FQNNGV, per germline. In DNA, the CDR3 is TGTGCCAGCAGCCCGAAGGAGGGGCCACTCACAGATACGCAGTATTTT. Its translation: CASSPKEGPLTDTQYF.

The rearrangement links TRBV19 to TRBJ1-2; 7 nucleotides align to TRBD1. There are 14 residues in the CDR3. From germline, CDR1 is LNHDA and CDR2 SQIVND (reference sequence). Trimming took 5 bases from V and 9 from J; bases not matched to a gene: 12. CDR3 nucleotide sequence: TGTGCCAGTAGTTCCCGACTGGAACAGGGGCGCTACACCTTC. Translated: CASSSRLEQGRYTF.

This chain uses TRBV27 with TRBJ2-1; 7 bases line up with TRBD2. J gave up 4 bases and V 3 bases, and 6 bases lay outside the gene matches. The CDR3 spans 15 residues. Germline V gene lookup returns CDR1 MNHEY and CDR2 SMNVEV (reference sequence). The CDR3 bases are TGTGCCAGCAGTTTCCGTGGGACTATTTACAATGAGCAGTTCTTC. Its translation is CASSFRGTIYNEQFF.

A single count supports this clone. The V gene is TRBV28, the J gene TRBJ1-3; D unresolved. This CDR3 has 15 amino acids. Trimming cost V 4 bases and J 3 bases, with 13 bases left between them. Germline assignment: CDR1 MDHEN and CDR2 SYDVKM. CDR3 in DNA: TGTGCCAGCAGTTATACGAGAGGGCTTGGAAACACCATATATTTT. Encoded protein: CASSYTRGLGNTIYF.

The CDR3 loop reads CASSRGGQGFYEQYF. For the CDR3, the DNA is TGTGCCAGCAGCCGGGGCGGACAGGGTTTCTACGAGCAGTACTTC. This chain joins TRBV14 and TRBJ2-7; 8 bases agree with TRBD1. The CDR3 has 15 residues. Unmatched junction bases numbered 8, after V lost 4 bases and J lost 3 bases. The germline gives CDR1 SGHDN, CDR2 FVKESK.

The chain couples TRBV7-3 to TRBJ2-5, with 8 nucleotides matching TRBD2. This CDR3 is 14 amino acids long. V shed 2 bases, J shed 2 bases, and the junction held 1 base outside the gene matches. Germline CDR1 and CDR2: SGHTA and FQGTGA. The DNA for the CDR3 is TGTGCCAGCAGCTTAGGGACTAGACAAGAGACCCAGTACTTC. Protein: CASSLGTRQETQYF.

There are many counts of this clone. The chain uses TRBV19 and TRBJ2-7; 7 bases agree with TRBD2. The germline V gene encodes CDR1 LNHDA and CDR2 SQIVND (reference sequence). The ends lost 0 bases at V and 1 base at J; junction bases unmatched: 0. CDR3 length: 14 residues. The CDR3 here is CASSIEGGSYEQYF. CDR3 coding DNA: TGTGCCAGTAGTATAGAGGGAGGGTCCTACGAGCAGTACTTC.

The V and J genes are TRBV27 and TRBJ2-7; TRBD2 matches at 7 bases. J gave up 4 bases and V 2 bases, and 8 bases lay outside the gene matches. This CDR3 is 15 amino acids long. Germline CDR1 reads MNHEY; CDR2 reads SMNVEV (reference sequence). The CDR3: CASSLLSGAKYEQYF. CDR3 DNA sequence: TGTGCCAGCAGTTTACTGAGCGGGGCAAAATACGAGCAGTACTTC.

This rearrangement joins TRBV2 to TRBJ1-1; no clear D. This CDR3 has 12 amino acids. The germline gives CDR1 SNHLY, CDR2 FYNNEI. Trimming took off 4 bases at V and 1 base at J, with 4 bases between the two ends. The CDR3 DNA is TGTGCCAGCAGTGCCAGGAACACTGAAGCTTTCTTT. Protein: CASSARNTEAFF.

For the CDR3, the DNA is TGTGCCAGCAGCCCAGTGGGGGGGGGTGAGACCCAGTACTTC. This codes for CASSPVGGGETQYF. The chain uses TRBV11-2 and TRBJ2-5; 7 bases match TRBD2. This CDR3 contains 14 residues. The germline V gene has CDR1 SGHAT and CDR2 FQNNGV. V lost 5 bases and J lost 5; bases outside the gene matches: 8.

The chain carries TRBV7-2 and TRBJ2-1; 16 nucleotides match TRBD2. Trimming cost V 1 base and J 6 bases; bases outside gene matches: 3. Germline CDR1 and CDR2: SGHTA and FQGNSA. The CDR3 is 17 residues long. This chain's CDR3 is CASSLGGTSGRANEQFF. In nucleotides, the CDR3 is TGTGCCAGCAGCTTAGGAGGGACTAGCGGGAGGGCCAATGAGCAGTTCTTC.

The CDR3 nucleotides are TGTGCCAGCAGCTTAGGAAAGGCGACACCGAGCTCCTACAATGAGCAGTTCTTC. This codes for CASSLGKATPSSYNEQFF. J is TRBJ2-1 and V is TRBV11-2; D gene ambiguous. This CDR3 region has 18 residues. Germline CDR1 reads SGHAT; CDR2 reads FQNNGV. V was pared by 1 base and J by 0 bases, with 16 bases between.

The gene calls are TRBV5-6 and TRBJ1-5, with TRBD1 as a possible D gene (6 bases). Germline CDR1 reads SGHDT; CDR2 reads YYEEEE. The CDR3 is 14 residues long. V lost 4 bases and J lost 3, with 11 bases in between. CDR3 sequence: CASSPTGVNQPQHF. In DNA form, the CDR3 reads TGTGCCAGCAGCCCGACAGGTGTCAATCAGCCCCAGCATTTT.

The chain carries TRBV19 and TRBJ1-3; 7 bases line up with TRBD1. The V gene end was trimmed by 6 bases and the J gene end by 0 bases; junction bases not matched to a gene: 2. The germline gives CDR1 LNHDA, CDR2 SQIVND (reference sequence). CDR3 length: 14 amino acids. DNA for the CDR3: TGTGCCAGTAGATGGACAGGCTCTGGAAACACCATATATTTT. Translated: CASRWTGSGNTIYF.

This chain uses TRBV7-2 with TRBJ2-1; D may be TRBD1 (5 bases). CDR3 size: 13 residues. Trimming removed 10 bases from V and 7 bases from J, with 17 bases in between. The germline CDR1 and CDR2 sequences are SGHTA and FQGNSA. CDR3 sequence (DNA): TGTGCCAACCAGGGAAGGTCGCGTAATGAGCAGTTCTTC. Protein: CANQGRSRNEQFF.

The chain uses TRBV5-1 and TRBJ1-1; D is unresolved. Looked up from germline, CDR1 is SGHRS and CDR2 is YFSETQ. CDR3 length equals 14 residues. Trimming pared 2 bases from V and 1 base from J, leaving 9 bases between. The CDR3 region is CASSLGLRNTEAFF. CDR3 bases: TGCGCCAGCAGCTTAGGACTACGGAACACTGAAGCTTTCTTT.

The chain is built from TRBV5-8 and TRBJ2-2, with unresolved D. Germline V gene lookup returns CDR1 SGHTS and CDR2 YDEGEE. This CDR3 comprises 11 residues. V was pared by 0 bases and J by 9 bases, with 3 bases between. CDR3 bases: TGTGCCAGCAGCTTGGATAGGGAGCTGTTTTTT. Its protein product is CASSLDRELFF.

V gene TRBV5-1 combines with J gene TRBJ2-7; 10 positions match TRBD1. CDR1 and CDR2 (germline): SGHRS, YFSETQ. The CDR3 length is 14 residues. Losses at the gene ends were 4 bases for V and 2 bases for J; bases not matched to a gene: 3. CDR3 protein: CASSEGTGAYEQYF. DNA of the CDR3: TGCGCCAGCAGCGAGGGGACAGGGGCCTACGAGCAGTACTTC.

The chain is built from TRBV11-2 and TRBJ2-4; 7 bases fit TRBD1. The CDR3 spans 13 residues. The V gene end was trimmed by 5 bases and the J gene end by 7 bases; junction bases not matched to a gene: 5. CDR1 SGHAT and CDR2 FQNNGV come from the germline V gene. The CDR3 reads CASSRGQENIQYF. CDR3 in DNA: TGTGCCAGCAGCAGGGGGCAGGAGAACATTCAGTACTTC.

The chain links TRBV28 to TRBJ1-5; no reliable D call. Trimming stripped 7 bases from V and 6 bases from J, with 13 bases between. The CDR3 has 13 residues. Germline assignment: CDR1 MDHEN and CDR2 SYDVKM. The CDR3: CASKAGVIQPQHF. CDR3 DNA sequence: TGTGCCAGCAAGGCAGGCGTGATTCAGCCCCAGCATTTT.